The T cell receptor (beta chain) under discussion was sequenced for a study of shared clonotypes between healthy human individuals. Naive CD8 populations comprised CD45RO-negative cells positively selected for CCR7, excluding terminally differentiated effector memory CD45RA+ cells. Each sample came from a Caucasian adult donor living in Nashville, Tennessee. V lost 2 bases and J lost 9, with 11 bases in between. The CDR3 length is 13 residues. In germline, CDR1 is SGHNT, CDR2 YENEEA. Clones were read by immunoSEQ multiplex PCR, and TCRdb kept only the in-frame ones, dropping some. In the table there are about 2.1 million clones, more than 85% of which are singletons.

The source of this sequence is a man aged 18 to 35 in good health. Some clones in this sample may be carry-over from other donors' samples. This rearrangement joins TRBV11-3 to TRBJ2-1; D call uncertain. Sequences were obtained from naive CD8+ T cells from PBMCs. The CDR3 loop is CASSLLQRGEQFF. The CDR3 region has the DNA TGTGCCAGCAGCTTACTGCAGCGTGGTGAGCAGTTCTTC.